This T cell receptor beta chain was recovered during a study of blood T cell repertoires in COVID-19. At the level of the study: The samples span acute and convalescent COVID-19 from the United States, Italy and Spain. From T cells, B-cell-depleted T cells, or PBMCs came the material, which was cDNA or gDNA.

While infection was still active, Seattle patients were enrolled and then followed longitudinally. Looked up from germline, CDR1 is GTSNPN and CDR2 is SVGIG (reference sequence). The CDR3 is 15 residues long. V was shortened by 2 bases and J by 1 base, with 14 bases between the two germline ends. In the study's own analysis: It was from reference gene primer amplification that nucleated cell counts were estimated. Only in-frame clones appear in the TCRdb table, and some are missing; sequencing was by immunoSEQ multiplex PCR. Clonal size and the V and J genes are those of that table, whereas D and trimming came from the DNA. The data contain about 38,000 clones, around 70% of them singletons.

The specimen was peripheral blood. This chain uses TRBV30 with TRBJ1-1; the D gene is possibly TRBD1 (6 bases). This clonotype was sampled from a man aged 70 or older with COVID-19, enrolled during active disease. DNA for the CDR3: TGTGCCTGGAGTCTCTGGGGGCAGGGGAACACTGAAGCTTTCTTT. Translating it yields CAWSLWGQGNTEAFF.